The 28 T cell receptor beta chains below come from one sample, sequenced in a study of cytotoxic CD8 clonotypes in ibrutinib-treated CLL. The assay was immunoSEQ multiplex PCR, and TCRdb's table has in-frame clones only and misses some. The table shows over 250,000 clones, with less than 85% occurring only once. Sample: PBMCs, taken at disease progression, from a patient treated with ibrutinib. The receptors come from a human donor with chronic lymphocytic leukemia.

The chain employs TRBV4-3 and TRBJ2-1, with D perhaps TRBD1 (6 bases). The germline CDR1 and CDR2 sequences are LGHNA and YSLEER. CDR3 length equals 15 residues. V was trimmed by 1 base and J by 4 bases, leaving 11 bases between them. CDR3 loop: CASSQAGASYNEQFF. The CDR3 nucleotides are TGCGCCAGCAGCCAAGCAGGGGCGTCGTACAATGAGCAGTTCTTC.

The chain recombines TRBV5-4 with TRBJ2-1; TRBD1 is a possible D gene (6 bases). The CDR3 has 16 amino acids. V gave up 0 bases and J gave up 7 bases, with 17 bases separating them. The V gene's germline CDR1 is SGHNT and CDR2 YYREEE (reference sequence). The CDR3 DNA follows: TGTGCCAGCAGCTTGGATGTAGGTCTGGGGGCGAATGAGCAGTTCTTC. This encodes CASSLDVGLGANEQFF.

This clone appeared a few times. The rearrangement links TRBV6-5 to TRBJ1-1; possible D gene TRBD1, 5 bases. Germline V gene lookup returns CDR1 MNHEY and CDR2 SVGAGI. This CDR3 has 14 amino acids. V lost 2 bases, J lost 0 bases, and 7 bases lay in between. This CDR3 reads CASSYDRMNTEAFF. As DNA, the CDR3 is TGTGCCAGCAGTTACGACAGAATGAACACTGAAGCTTTCTTT.

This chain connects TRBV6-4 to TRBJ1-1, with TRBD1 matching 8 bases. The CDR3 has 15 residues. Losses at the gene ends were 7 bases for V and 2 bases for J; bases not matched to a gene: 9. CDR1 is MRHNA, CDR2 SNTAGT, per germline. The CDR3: CASKQDRVGNTEAFF. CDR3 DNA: TGTGCCAGCAAGCAGGACAGGGTCGGAAACACTGAAGCTTTCTTT.

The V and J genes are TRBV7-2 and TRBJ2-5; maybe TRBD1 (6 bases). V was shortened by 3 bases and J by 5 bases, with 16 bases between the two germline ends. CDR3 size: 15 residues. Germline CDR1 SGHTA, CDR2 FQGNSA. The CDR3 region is CASSFHTGFGETQYF. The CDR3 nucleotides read TGTGCCAGCAGCTTTCACACAGGGTTTGGGGAGACCCAGTACTTC.

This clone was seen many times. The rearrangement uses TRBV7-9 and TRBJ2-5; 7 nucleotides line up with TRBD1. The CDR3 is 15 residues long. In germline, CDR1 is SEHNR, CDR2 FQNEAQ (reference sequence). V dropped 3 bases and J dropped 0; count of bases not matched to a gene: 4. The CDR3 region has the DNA TGTGCCAGCAGCTTTCAGACAGGGAACCAAGAGACCCAGTACTTC. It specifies CASSFQTGNQETQYF.

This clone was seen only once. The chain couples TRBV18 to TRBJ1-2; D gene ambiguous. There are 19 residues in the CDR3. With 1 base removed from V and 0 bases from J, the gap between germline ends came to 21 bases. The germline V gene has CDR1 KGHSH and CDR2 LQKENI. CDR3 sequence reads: CASSPLWGAGRQANYGYTF. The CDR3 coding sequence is TGTGCCAGCTCACCACTGTGGGGAGCCGGGCGCCAAGCTAACTATGGCTACACCTTC. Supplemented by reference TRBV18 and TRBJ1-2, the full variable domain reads NAGVMQNPRHLVRRRGQEARLRCSPMKGHSHVYWYRQLPEEGLKFMVYLQKENIIDESGMPKERFSAEFPKEGPSILRIQQVVRGDSAAYFCASSPLWGAGRQANYGYTFGSGTRLTVV.

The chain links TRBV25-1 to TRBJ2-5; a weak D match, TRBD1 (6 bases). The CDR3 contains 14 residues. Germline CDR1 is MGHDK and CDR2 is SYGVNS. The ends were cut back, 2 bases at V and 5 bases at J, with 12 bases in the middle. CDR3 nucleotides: TGTGCCAGCAGTGAACTGGGGGCATGGGAGACCCAGTACTTC. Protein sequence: CASSELGAWETQYF.

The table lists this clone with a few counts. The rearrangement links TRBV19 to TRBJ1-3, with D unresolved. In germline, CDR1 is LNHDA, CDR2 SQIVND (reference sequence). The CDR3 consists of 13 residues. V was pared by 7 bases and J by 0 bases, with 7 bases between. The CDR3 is CASIGISGNTIYF. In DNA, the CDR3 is TGTGCCAGTATTGGGATCTCTGGAAACACCATATATTTT.

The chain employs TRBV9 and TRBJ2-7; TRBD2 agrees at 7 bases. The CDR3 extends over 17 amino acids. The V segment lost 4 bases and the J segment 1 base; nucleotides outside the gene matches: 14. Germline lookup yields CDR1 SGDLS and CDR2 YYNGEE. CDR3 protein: CASSPDSGVLASYEQYF. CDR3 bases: TGTGCCAGCAGCCCTGACTCGGGAGTACTAGCGTCCTACGAGCAGTACTTC.

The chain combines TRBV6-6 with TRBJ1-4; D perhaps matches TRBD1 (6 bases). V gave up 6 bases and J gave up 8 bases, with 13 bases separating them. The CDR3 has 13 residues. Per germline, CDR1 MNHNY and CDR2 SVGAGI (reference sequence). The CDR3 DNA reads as TGTGCCAGCAGCCAGACAGGTCCGGAAAAACTGTTTTTT. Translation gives CASSQTGPEKLFF.

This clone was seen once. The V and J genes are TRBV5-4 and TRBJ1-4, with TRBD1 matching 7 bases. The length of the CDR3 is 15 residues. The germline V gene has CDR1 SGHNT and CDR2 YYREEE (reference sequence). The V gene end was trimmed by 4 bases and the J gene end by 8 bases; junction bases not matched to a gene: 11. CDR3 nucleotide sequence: TGTGCCAGCAGCCGAACACCCGAACAGGGGGAAAAACTGTTTTTT. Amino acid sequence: CASSRTPEQGEKLFF.

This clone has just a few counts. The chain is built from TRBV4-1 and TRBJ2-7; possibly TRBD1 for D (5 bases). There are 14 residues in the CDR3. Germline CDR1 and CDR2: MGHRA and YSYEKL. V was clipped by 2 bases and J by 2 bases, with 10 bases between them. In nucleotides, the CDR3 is TGCGCCAGCAGCCAACTGGTCAGGGCCTACGAGCAGTACTTC. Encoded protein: CASSQLVRAYEQYF.

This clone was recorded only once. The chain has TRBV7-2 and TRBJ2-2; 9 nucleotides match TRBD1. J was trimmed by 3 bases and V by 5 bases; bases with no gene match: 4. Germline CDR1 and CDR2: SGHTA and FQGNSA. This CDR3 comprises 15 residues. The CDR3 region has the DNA TGTGCCAGCAGCCCGGACAGGGGATACACCGGGGAGCTGTTTTTT. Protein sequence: CASSPDRGYTGELFF.

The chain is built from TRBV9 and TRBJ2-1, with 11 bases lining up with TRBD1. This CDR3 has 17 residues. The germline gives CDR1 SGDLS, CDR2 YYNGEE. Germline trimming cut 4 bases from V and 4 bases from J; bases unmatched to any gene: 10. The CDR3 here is CASSSLSGTGGYNEQFF. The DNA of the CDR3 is TGTGCCAGCAGCTCCTTATCAGGGACAGGGGGTTACAATGAGCAGTTCTTC.

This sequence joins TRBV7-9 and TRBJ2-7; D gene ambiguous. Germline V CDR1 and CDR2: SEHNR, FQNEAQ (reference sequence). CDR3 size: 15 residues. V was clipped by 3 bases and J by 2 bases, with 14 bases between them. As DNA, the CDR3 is TGTGCCAGCAGCTTTCTCAGCCGGGCACCCTACGAGCAGTACTTC. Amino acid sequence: CASSFLSRAPYEQYF.

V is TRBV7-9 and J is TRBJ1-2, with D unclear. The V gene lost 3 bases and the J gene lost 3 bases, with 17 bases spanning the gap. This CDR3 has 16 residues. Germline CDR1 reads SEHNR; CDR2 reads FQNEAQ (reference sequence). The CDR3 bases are TGTGCCAGCAGCTTGCGGACCTCAGGCGGGGACTATGGCTACACCTTC. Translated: CASSLRTSGGDYGYTF.

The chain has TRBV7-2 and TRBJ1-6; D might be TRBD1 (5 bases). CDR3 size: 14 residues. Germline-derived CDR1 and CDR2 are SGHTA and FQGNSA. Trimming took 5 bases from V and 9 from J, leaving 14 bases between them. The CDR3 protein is CASSPGPRSSPLHF. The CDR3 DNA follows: TGTGCCAGCAGCCCAGGGCCCCGTAGTTCACCCCTCCACTTT.

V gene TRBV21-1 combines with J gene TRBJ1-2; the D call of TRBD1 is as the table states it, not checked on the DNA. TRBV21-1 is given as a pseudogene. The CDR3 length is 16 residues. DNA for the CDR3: TGTGCCAGCAGCAAATGGTGCCCAGGGGGCTACTATGGCTACACCTTC. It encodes CASSKWCPGGYYGYTF.

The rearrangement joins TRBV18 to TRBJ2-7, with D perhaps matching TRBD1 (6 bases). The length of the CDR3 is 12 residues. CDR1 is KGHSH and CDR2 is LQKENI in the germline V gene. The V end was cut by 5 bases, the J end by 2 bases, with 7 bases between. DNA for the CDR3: TGTGCCAGCTCAGACAGGACCTACGAGCAGTACTTC. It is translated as CASSDRTYEQYF.

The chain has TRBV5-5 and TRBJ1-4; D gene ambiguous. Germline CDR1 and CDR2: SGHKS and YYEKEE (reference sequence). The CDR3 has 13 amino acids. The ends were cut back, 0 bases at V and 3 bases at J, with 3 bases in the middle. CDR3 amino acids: CASSLAANEKLFF. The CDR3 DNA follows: TGTGCCAGCAGCTTGGCAGCTAATGAAAAACTGTTTTTT.

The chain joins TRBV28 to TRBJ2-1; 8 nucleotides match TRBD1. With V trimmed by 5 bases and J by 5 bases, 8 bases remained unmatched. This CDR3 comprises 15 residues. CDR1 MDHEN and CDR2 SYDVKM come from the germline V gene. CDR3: CASSPPHRGDNEQFF. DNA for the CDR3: TGTGCCAGCAGTCCTCCCCACAGGGGGGACAATGAGCAGTTCTTC.

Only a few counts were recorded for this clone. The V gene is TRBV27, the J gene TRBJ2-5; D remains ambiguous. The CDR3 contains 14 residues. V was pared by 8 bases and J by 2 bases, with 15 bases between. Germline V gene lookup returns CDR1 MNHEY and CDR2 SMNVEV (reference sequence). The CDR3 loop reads CASALNANQETQYF. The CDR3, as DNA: TGTGCCAGCGCCCTCAACGCCAATCAAGAGACCCAGTACTTC.

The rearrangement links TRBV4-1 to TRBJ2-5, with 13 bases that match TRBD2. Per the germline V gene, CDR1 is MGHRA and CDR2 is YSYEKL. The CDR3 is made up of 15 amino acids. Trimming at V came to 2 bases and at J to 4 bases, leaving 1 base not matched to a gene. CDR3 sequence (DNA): TGCGCCAGCAGCCAACGGACTAGCGGGGGAGAGACCCAGTACTTC. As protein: CASSQRTSGGETQYF.

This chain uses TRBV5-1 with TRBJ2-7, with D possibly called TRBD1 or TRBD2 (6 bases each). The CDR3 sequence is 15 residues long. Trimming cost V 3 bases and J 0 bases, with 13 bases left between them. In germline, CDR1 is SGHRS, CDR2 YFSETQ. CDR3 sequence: CASSSHGGHSYEQYF. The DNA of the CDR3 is TGCGCCAGCAGCTCCCACGGGGGCCACTCCTACGAGCAGTACTTC.

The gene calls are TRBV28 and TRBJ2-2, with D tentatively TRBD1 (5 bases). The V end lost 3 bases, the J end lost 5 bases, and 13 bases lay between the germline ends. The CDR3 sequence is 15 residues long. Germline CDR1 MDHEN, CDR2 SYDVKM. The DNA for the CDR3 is TGTGCCAGCAGTTTCCGACTTAAGGGGACCGGGGAGCTGTTTTTT. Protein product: CASSFRLKGTGELFF.

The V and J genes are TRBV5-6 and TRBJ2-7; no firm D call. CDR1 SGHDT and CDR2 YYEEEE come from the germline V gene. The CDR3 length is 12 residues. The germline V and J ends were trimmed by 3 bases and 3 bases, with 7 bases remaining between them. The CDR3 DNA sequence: TGTGCCAGCAGCTCATATTACTACGAGCAGTACTTC. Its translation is CASSSYYYEQYF.

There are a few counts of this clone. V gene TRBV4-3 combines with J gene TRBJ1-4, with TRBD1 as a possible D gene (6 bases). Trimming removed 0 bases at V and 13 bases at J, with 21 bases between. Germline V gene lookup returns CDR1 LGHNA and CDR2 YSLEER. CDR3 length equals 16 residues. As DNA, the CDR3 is TGCGCCAGCAGCCAAGAGAGGTTGGACCGAGGGGGGAGACTGTTTTTT. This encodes CASSQERLDRGGRLFF.